One sample yielded the 9 T cell receptor beta chains listed below, sequenced in a study of CD8+CD57+ T cells in acquired aplastic anemia. TCR beta VDJ combinations and CDR3 sequences were profiled from genomic DNA. Each CDR3 protein gets one entry after TCRdb re-called the reads with MiXCR. Counted here are some 170,000 distinct CDR3 sequences, roughly 65% occurring once; the ten biggest clones make up about 44%. Patients sequenced had flow cytometry evidence of CD8+CD57+ cell expansion. The sample taken for sequencing was sorted CD4+, CD8+, or CD8+CD57+ T cells (not recorded which) from PBMCs. These receptors all stem from a human donor with aplastic anemia.

This rearrangement joins TRBV7-9 to TRBJ2-3, with a weak D call TRBD2 (5 bases). V was cut by 5 bases and J by 2 bases, with 17 bases left in between. Per the germline V gene, CDR1 is SEHNR and CDR2 is FQNEAQ (reference sequence). CDR3 length: 16 amino acids. CDR3 sequence reads: CASSPGSGPYTDTQYF. The CDR3 region has the DNA TGTGCCAGCAGCCCAGGAAGCGGACCGTACACAGATACGCAGTATTTT.

This chain uses TRBV2 with TRBJ2-1; D is uncertain. The CDR3 totals 15 residues. Trimming stripped 7 bases from V and 2 bases from J, with 15 bases between. Germline V lookup: CDR1 SNHLY, CDR2 FYNNEI. For the CDR3, the DNA is TGTGCCAGCAACTCGGAGACAATAACCTACAATGAGCAGTTCTTC. Amino acid sequence: CASNSETITYNEQFF.

This chain uses TRBV15 with TRBJ2-3; TRBD1 aligns across 9 bases. V dropped 5 bases and J dropped 3; count of bases not matched to a gene: 15. Germline loops: CDR1 LNHNV, CDR2 YYDKDF (reference sequence). This CDR3 spans 18 amino acids. The CDR3 here is CATSFFFTGTGKTDTQYF. CDR3 bases: TGTGCCACCAGCTTTTTCTTTACCGGGACAGGGAAAACAGATACGCAGTATTTT.

The chain employs TRBV10-3 and TRBJ1-5; no clear D. Between the trimmed V and J ends, which lost 5 bases and 1 base, there was a span of 3 bases. This CDR3 region has 12 residues. Germline values: CDR1 ENHRY, CDR2 SYGVKD. CDR3 nucleotide sequence: TGTGCCATCAGTCCAAGCAATCAGCCCCAGCATTTT. It yields the protein CAISPSNQPQHF.

The chain uses TRBV14 and TRBJ2-5, with 10 bases that match TRBD2. This CDR3 is 17 amino acids long. J gave up 1 base and V 1 base, and 6 bases lay outside the gene matches. CDR1 and CDR2 from the germline V gene are SGHDN and FVKESK. The CDR3 nucleotides read TGTGCCAGCAGCCAAGGACGGAGCGGGGGGGGCCAAGAGACCCAGTACTTC. Translating gives CASSQGRSGGGQETQYF.

The rearrangement uses TRBV5-1 and TRBJ1-6, with D possibly matching TRBD1 (6 bases). In germline, CDR1 is SGHRS, CDR2 YFSETQ. V was cut by 4 bases and J by 9 bases, with 14 bases left in between. This CDR3 has 14 residues. As DNA, the CDR3 is TGCGCCAGCAGCCCGCCGGACAGCGGTTCACCCCTCCACTTT. Protein sequence: CASSPPDSGSPLHF.

This clonotype showed up many times. The J gene is TRBJ2-7, the V gene TRBV5-6, with D possibly matching TRBD1 (5 bases). V lost 3 bases and J lost 4, with 20 bases in between. Germline V gene lookup returns CDR1 SGHDT and CDR2 YYEEEE. This CDR3 has 16 amino acids. CDR3 sequence (DNA): TGTGCCAGCAGCTGGAGCCGTTCCGCGACAGTATACGAGCAGTACTTC. Its protein product is CASSWSRSATVYEQYF.

This clonotype has only a few counts. The chain employs TRBV25-1 and TRBJ2-1; 12 nucleotides match TRBD2. The V gene end was trimmed by 7 bases and the J gene end by 6 bases; junction bases not matched to a gene: 7. The CDR3 is 15 residues long. Germline V gives CDR1 MGHDK, CDR2 SYGVNS. For the CDR3, the DNA is TGTGCCAGCAAAATTCGGGGACTAGCGGGCAATGAGCAGTTCTTC. Translated: CASKIRGLAGNEQFF.

This clonotype was observed a few times. Possible read error: a much larger clone is one base away. This chain links TRBV9 with TRBJ2-1; D possibly corresponds to TRBD2 (6 bases). The V gene's germline CDR1 is SGDLS and CDR2 YYNGEE. The CDR3 totals 15 residues. CDR3 loop: CASSVGGGTYSEQFF. The CDR3 bases are TGTGCCAGCAGCGTAGGTGGGGGGACCTACAGTGAGCAGTTCTTC.